This paragraph covers one T cell receptor beta chain sequence. Its antigen is unidentified. The record originates from a study of cytomegalovirus exposure and HLA in healthy donors. The study's findings and limits: The study put 150 to 200 TCR beta chains on its list as cytomegalovirus-associated.

PCR was performed using 60 Vbeta and 13 Jbeta primers. Sequencing used immunoSEQ multiplex PCR; TCRdb keeps in-frame clones, though not all of them. The table lists under 200,000 clones, over 75% of them singletons. V dropped 0 bases and J dropped 7 bases, with 7 bases sitting between them. Germline V gives CDR1 LGHNA, CDR2 YNFKEQ. CDR3 length equals 13 residues. The TCR sequence derives from a female donor in good health and CMV-seronegative. The sample taken for sequencing was PBMCs. V gene TRBV4-2 combines with J gene TRBJ1-5; no reliable D call. CDR3 DNA: TGTGCCAGCAGCCAAGAGAGAGCCCAGCCCCAGCATTTT. This gives the protein CASSQERAQPQHF.